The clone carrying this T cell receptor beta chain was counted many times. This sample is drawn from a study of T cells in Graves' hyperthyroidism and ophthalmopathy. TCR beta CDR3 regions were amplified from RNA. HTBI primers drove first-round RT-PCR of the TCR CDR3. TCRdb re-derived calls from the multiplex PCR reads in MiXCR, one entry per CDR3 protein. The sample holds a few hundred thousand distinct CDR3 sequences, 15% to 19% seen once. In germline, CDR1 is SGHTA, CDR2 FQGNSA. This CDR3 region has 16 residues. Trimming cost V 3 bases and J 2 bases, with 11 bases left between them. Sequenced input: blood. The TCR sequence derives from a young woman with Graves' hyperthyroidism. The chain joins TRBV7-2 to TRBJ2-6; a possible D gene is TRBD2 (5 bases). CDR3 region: CASSFGDVAGANVLTF. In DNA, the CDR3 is TGTGCCAGCAGCTTCGGGGATGTGGCTGGGGCCAACGTCCTGACTTTC.